This TCR beta chain was obtained from a study of cytomegalovirus exposure and HLA in healthy donors. Study-wide results and caveats: Through in vitro validation, three CMV-associated chains were shown to be specific for CMV antigens. 150 or so TCR beta chains were listed as cytomegalovirus-associated.

The repertoire was sequenced with immunoSEQ multiplex PCR; TCRdb's copy has only in-frame clones and lacks some. The data contain 100,000 to 130,000 clones, around 85% of them singletons. Germline trimming cut 0 bases from V and 7 bases from J; bases unmatched to any gene: 5. CDR1 and CDR2 (germline): SGHNT, YYREEE (reference sequence). CDR3 size: 14 residues. This clone was found once. The antigen is not known. Sequencing was carried out using PBMCs. This TCR came from a woman under 30 in good health and CMV-seronegative. V gene TRBV5-4 combines with J gene TRBJ1-2; 8 bases are a match to TRBD1. The CDR3 bases are TGTGCCAGCAGCTTGGCAAGTACAGGGGGTGGCTACACCTTC. This translates into CASSLASTGGGYTF.